Listed below are T cell receptor beta chains from one sample, sequenced in a study of shared clonotypes between healthy human individuals. Using immunoSEQ multiplex PCR, the repertoire was profiled, and TCRdb retains in-frame clones only, with some absent. Altogether 95,000 to 120,000 clones are present, around 65% being singletons, with the ten largest covering about 25%. What was sequenced was memory CD8+ T cells sorted from blood. The receptors stem from a woman in her twenties or thirties in good health. CDR3s include the opening cysteine and the closing phenylalanine or tryptophan. A D gene is named only where the DNA matches it firmly.

D gene | J gene | V gene | CDR3 protein
- | TRBJ2-7 | TRBV2 | CASSDQISNRASYEQYF
- | TRBJ2-7 | TRBV4-2 | CASSQGPDLFEQYF
- | TRBJ2-7 | TRBV5-1 | CASSQGTSFEQYF
- | TRBJ2-7 | TRBV19 | CASSMKGESYEQYF
- | TRBJ2-5 | TRBV11-2 | CASSRLERGQETQYF
- | TRBJ1-1 | TRBV27 | CASSFGAEAFF
TRBD1 | TRBJ1-1 | TRBV2 | CASSFSPGQGLAGTEAFF
TRBD2 | TRBJ2-7 | TRBV7-1 | CASSIGLAETYEQYF
TRBD2 | TRBJ2-7 | TRBV28 | CASRKPSGLAGDEQYF
- | TRBJ2-5 | TRBV28 | CASRAVGADQETQYF
- | TRBJ1-2 | TRBV28 | CASTLDYAGYTF
- | TRBJ1-4 | TRBV6-1 | CAGAEGEPNEKLFF
- | TRBJ2-7 | TRBV5-6 | CASSFRSYEQYF
- | TRBJ2-3 | TRBV1 | CTSSQDSGLAGVLDTQYF
TRBD1 | TRBJ2-7 | TRBV18 | CASGPGQPREQYF
- | TRBJ2-1 | TRBV28 | CASSSSVWGNEQFF
TRBD2 | TRBJ2-3 | TRBV18 | CASSLTSGRIQRTDTQYF
TRBD2 | TRBJ2-1 | TRBV2 | CASSDNAEKVAGPNRSQFF
TRBD1 | TRBJ1-2 | TRBV18 | CASSPLNRGGYTF
TRBD2 | TRBJ2-2 | TRBV27 | CASSLGTSGRAGELFF
TRBD2 | TRBJ2-1 | TRBV25-1 | CASSEREGGRFNEQFF
TRBD2 | TRBJ2-5 | TRBV28 | CATRTSGRASVGETQYF